These T cell receptor beta chains were read from a single sample in a study of CD8+ T cells in alopecia areata. The repertoire was sequenced with immunoSEQ multiplex PCR; TCRdb's copy has only in-frame clones and lacks some. This table holds more than 85,000 clones, 40% to 55% found once. Sequencing was done on a sample of CD4+ T cells sorted from blood. The receptors were sampled from a human donor with alopecia areata. CDR3s include the opening cysteine and the closing phenylalanine or tryptophan. A D gene is named only where the DNA matches it firmly. The size entry is marked missing in some rows and otherwise reads once, few, many or a size class.

length	D	J	V	size	DNA	CDR3
18	NA	TRBJ2-6	TRBV5-1	NA	TGCGCCAGCAGCGTGCTGAGGACAGACAACTCTGGGGCCAACGTCCTGACTTTC	CASSVLRTDNSGANVLTF
11	NA	TRBJ2-7	TRBV6-5	NA	TGTGCCAGCAGTAAAGGGAGCGAGCAGTACTTC	CASSKGSEQYF
11	NA	TRBJ2-1	TRBV18	NA	TGTGCCAGCTCCGCCGCCGATGAGCAGTTCTTC	CASSAADEQFF
15	NA	TRBJ2-3	TRBV6-4	NA	TGTGCCAGCAGGAACAGGGCCCTTAGCACAGATACGCAGTATTTT	CASRNRALSTDTQYF
14	NA	TRBJ2-4	TRBV6-5	NA	TGTGCCAGCAGCCTTAGTCTAGCCAAAAACATTCAGTACTTC	CASSLSLAKNIQYF
13	TRBD1	TRBJ1-1	TRBV30	NA	TGTGCCTGGAGGGGACAGGGCTACACTGAAGCTTTCTTT	CAWRGQGYTEAFF
14	TRBD1	TRBJ2-5	TRBV9	NA	TGTGCCAGCAGCGCAACAGGGGGCCAAGAGACCCAGTACTTC	CASSATGGQETQYF
12	NA	TRBJ2-1	TRBV29-1	few	TGCAGCGCTACCCTTTCCTACAATGAGCAGTTCTTC	CSATLSYNEQFF
12	NA	TRBJ2-3	TRBV15	NA	TGTGCCACCAGCCGGAGGGCAGATACGCAGTATTTT	CATSRRADTQYF
15	TRBD2	TRBJ2-3	TRBV2	once	TGTGCCAGCAGTTTACTAGCGGGAGGAACAGATACGCAGTATTTT	CASSLLAGGTDTQYF
11	NA	TRBJ2-7	TRBV29-1	NA	TGCAGCGGGGGAAGCTCCTACGAGCAGTACTTC	CSGGSSYEQYF
14	NA	TRBJ1-1	TRBV9	NA	TGTGCCAGCAGCCTTGGCCCGGGAGACGCTGAAGCTTTCTTT	CASSLGPGDAEAFF
15	NA	TRBJ1-6	TRBV10-3	many	TGTGCCATCAGGAAACCGGGCCAAGATAATTCACCCCTCCACTTT	CAIRKPGQDNSPLHF
13	NA	TRBJ1-2	TRBV30	NA	TGTGCCTGGATGGGGATCACGTCGGGGGGCTACACCTTC	CAWMGITSGGYTF
13	NA	TRBJ2-5	TRBV29-1	few	TGCAGCGCGACACAAACGGGGTCAGAGACCCAGTACTTC	CSATQTGSETQYF
14	TRBD2	TRBJ2-1	TRBV6-6	NA	TGTGCCAGCATCCCCGGGACTAGCAACAATGAGCAGTTCTTC	CASIPGTSNNEQFF
17	TRBD1	TRBJ2-7	TRBV5-1	once	TGCGCCAGCAGCTTAGGGGACAGGTCAACGGTGTCCTACGAGCAGTACTTC	CASSLGDRSTVSYEQYF
13	NA	TRBJ1-5	TRBV29-1	NA	TGCAGCGTAGCCTCAGGGGAGAGTCAGCCCCAGCATTTT	CSVASGESQPQHF
14	NA	TRBJ2-7	TRBV6-5	NA	TGTGCCAGCAGTTACGCGGGACAGTTCTACGAGCAGTACTTC	CASSYAGQFYEQYF
16	NA	TRBJ2-5	TRBV7-9	NA	TGTGCCAGCAGCTCCCGAGGCAGGATCGACCAAGAGACCCAGTACTTC	CASSSRGRIDQETQYF
13	TRBD1	TRBJ2-3	TRBV29-1	many	TGCAGCACCCGGACAGGGGGAACAGATACGCAGTATTTT	CSTRTGGTDTQYF
15	NA	TRBJ2-7	TRBV11-2	NA	TGTGCCAGCAGCTTGGGTGGGCTGGGAGGCTACGAGCAGTACTTC	CASSLGGLGGYEQYF
15	NA	TRBJ2-1	TRBV28	few	TGTGCCAGCACCCGCCCGGGACAAAGCTACAATGAGCAGTTCTTC	CASTRPGQSYNEQFF
13	NA	TRBJ2-4	TRBV29-1	few	TGCAGCGTTTTGATACTTCGCGGGAACATTCAGTACTTC	CSVLILRGNIQYF
14	TRBD1	TRBJ2-3	TRBV18	few	TGTGCCAGCTCAACCGGGACAGGGGAAGATACGCAGTATTTT	CASSTGTGEDTQYF
11	TRBD2	TRBJ2-1	TRBV6-5	few	TGTGCCAGCAGGCGGGGGGATGAGCAGTTCTTC	CASRRGDEQFF
14	TRBD1	TRBJ2-5	TRBV4-1	NA	TGCGCCAGCAGTCTAGACAGGGGGCGAGAGACCCAGTACTTC	CASSLDRGRETQYF
14	NA	TRBJ2-3	TRBV29-1	NA	TGCAGCGTTGAACCCCGACTCGCCACAGATACGCAGTATTTT	CSVEPRLATDTQYF